The 27 T cell receptor beta chains listed next were all sequenced from one sample in a study of CD8 T cells in Susac syndrome. Reverse transcription used about 0.45 to 1 ug RNA and random hexamers. TCRdb independently ran MiXCR on the immunoSEQ multiplex PCR reads; one entry per CDR3 protein. The data hold under 95,000 distinct CDR3 sequences, with about 94% observed a single time. The sample comprised CD4+ T cells from PBMCs. The origin of the receptors is a human donor with Susac syndrome.

The chain is built from TRBV7-9 and TRBJ2-5, with 8 nucleotides matching TRBD1. J was trimmed by 2 bases and V by 4 bases; bases with no gene match: 3. The V gene's germline CDR1 is SEHNR and CDR2 FQNEAQ (reference sequence). CDR3 length: 14 amino acids. The CDR3 region is CASSSGQEQETQYF. The CDR3 DNA sequence: TGTGCCAGCAGCTCGGGACAGGAGCAAGAGACCCAGTACTTC.

V usage is TRBV20-1 and J usage is TRBJ1-5, with unresolved D. The CDR3 runs to 14 residues. Germline V gene data show CDR1 as DFQATT and CDR2 as SNEGSKA (reference sequence). V lost 0 bases and J 3 bases, leaving 9 bases between the germline ends. This chain's CDR3 is CSARDRENNQPQHF. CDR3 in DNA: TGCAGTGCTAGAGATCGGGAGAACAATCAGCCCCAGCATTTT.

The CDR3, as DNA: TGCAGCGCCATAGAGGGTGGGCAGCCCCAGCATTTT. Encoded protein: CSAIEGGQPQHF. This chain links TRBV29-1 with TRBJ1-5; no definite D call. The CDR3 totals 12 residues. Germline-derived CDR1 and CDR2 are SQVTM and ANQGSEA. V dropped 7 bases and J dropped 7 bases, with 14 bases sitting between them.

The chain employs TRBV7-2 and TRBJ1-1; no reliable D call. The germline V gene has CDR1 SGHTA and CDR2 FQGNSA. V shed 1 base and J shed 1 base, with 7 bases lying between them. There are 14 residues in the CDR3. CDR3: CASSLDVRNTEAFF. The DNA for the CDR3 is TGTGCCAGCAGCTTAGACGTGAGGAACACTGAAGCTTTCTTT.

The V call is TRBV24-1, the J call TRBJ2-1; TRBD2 is a possible D gene (6 bases). The CDR3 contains 14 residues. Germline V gene lookup returns CDR1 KGHDR and CDR2 SFDVKD. Deletions cut 4 bases from V and 7 bases from J, with 13 bases between. The CDR3 sequence is CATSDSGLLNEQFF. The CDR3 bases are TGTGCCACCAGTGACTCCGGACTACTTAATGAGCAGTTCTTC.

The chain employs TRBV13 and TRBJ1-2, with 8 positions matching TRBD1. V lost 5 bases, J lost 4 bases, and 9 bases stayed unmatched. CDR1 PRHDT and CDR2 FYEKMQ come from the germline V gene (reference sequence). CDR3 size: 15 residues. The CDR3: CASSLGQGRGYGYTF. In DNA form, the CDR3 reads TGTGCCAGCAGCCTCGGACAGGGTAGGGGCTATGGCTACACCTTC.

The chain recombines TRBV7-3 with TRBJ2-2; 9 nucleotides match TRBD1. CDR1 is SGHTA and CDR2 is FQGTGA in the germline V gene. CDR3 length equals 15 residues. The V segment lost 5 bases and the J segment 7 bases; nucleotides outside the gene matches: 8. As DNA, the CDR3 is TGTGCCAGCAGCCGAGGGACAGGGTCAAACGGGGAGCTGTTTTTT. Protein sequence: CASSRGTGSNGELFF.

V and J are TRBV11-2 and TRBJ1-1; D ambiguous. CDR1 and CDR2 (germline): SGHAT, FQNNGV. The ends were cut back, 3 bases at V and 7 bases at J, with 9 bases in the middle. The CDR3 totals 12 residues. CDR3 in amino acids: CASSFNRLEAFF. For the CDR3, the DNA is TGTGCCAGCAGCTTCAACAGACTTGAAGCTTTCTTT.

The chain couples TRBV4-3 to TRBJ2-5, with no clear D. This CDR3 has 15 residues. Germline V lookup: CDR1 LGHNA, CDR2 YSLEER. The germline V and J ends were trimmed by 0 bases and 5 bases, with 13 bases remaining between them. CDR3 nucleotide sequence: TGCGCCAGCAGCCAAGATTTTGGGGATAGCGAGACCCAGTACTTC. Translated, it gives CASSQDFGDSETQYF.

The V gene is TRBV2, the J gene TRBJ2-7; D gene unclear. CDR1 is SNHLY, CDR2 FYNNEI, per germline. This CDR3 region has 12 residues. V was clipped by 8 bases and J by 2 bases, with 10 bases between them. In nucleotides, the CDR3 is TGTGCCAGCGTGGCACAGCCCTACGAGCAGTACTTC. Amino acids: CASVAQPYEQYF. The full variable domain, with the rest looked up from reference TRBV2 and TRBJ2-7, is EPEVTQTPSHQVTQMGQEVILRCVPISNHLYFYWYRQILGQKVEFLVSFYNNEISEKSEIFDDQFSVERPDGSNFTLKIRSTKLEDSAMYFCASVAQPYEQYFGPGTRLTVT.

The chain has TRBV6-1 and TRBJ2-7; D possibly corresponds to TRBD2 (6 bases). This CDR3 has 16 amino acids. Germline CDR1 and CDR2: MNHNS and SASEGT. Trimming shortened V by 3 bases and J by 5 bases, and 20 bases separated the two germline ends. CDR3 in DNA: TGTGCCAGCAGTGAGAGGGTTCCCTCGGGCGGGGACGAGCAGTACTTC. This sequence encodes CASSERVPSGGDEQYF.

V usage is TRBV30 and J usage is TRBJ1-6; D gene uncertain. Deletions cut 2 bases from V and 7 bases from J, with 15 bases between. This CDR3 contains 15 residues. Germline loops: CDR1 GTSNPN, CDR2 SVGIG (reference sequence). The CDR3 is CAWSIQGLGNSPLHF. The CDR3 region has the DNA TGTGCCTGGAGTATTCAAGGACTGGGGAATTCACCCCTCCACTTT.

The gene calls are TRBV30 and TRBJ1-6; the D gene is possibly TRBD1 (5 bases). Germline V gives CDR1 GTSNPN, CDR2 SVGIG (reference sequence). V gave up 1 base and J gave up 10 bases, with 11 bases separating them. This CDR3 spans 13 amino acids. CDR3 residues: CAWSAGNRSPLHF. CDR3 sequence (DNA): TGTGCCTGGAGTGCCGGGAACAGGTCACCCCTCCACTTT. Combining the CDR3 with reference TRBV30 and TRBJ1-6 gives the whole variable domain SQTIHQWPATLVQPVGSPLSLECTVEGTSNPNLYWYRQAAGRGLQLLFYSVGIGQISSEVPQNLSASRPQDRQFILSSKKLLLSDSGFYLCAWSAGNRSPLHFGNGTRLTVT.

This chain joins TRBV20-1 and TRBJ2-5; 12 nucleotides line up with TRBD2. CDR3 length equals 11 residues. Germline CDR1 and CDR2: DFQATT and SNEGSKA (reference sequence). The CDR3 loop reads CGLAGQETQYF. The CDR3, as DNA: TGCGGACTAGCGGGGCAAGAGACCCAGTACTTC.

This clonotype appeared once. The rearrangement uses TRBV19 and TRBJ2-1; 13 nucleotides match TRBD2. Trimming removed 6 bases from V and 1 base from J; junction bases left unmatched: 12. This CDR3 comprises 19 residues. Germline V CDR1 and CDR2: LNHDA, SQIVND (reference sequence). The CDR3, as DNA: TGTGCCAGTAGCTTCGGACTAGCGGGGGATCTCCAATCCTACAATGAGCAGTTCTTC. Translation gives CASSFGLAGDLQSYNEQFF.

The chain is built from TRBV30 and TRBJ2-7; no definite D call. The CDR3 runs to 16 residues. The germline gives CDR1 GTSNPN, CDR2 SVGIG (reference sequence). V was trimmed by 0 bases and J by 9 bases, leaving 24 bases between them. CDR3 nucleotide sequence: TGTGCCTGGAGTGTACGTTGGGGAAAACGCTCTGTGGGGCAGTACTTC. Residues: CAWSVRWGKRSVGQYF.

The DNA for the CDR3 is TGCGCCAGCAGATGGGCTAGGAGAAATTCACCCCTCCACTTT. Residues: CASRWARRNSPLHF. This chain uses TRBV5-1 with TRBJ1-6; the D is unclear. The CDR3 runs to 14 residues. Germline V gives CDR1 SGHRS, CDR2 YFSETQ. Deletions cut 5 bases from V and 7 bases from J, with 13 bases between.

The V gene is TRBV12-3 or TRBV12-4, the J gene TRBJ2-1, with TRBD1 identical over 7 bases. The CDR3 loop spans 15 amino acids. The trim removed 6 bases at V and 6 bases at J, leaving 11 bases unmatched. CDR3 loop: CASSPRQGFFNEQFF. Written as DNA, the CDR3 is TGTGCCAGCAGCCCACGACAGGGATTCTTCAATGAGCAGTTCTTC.

This chain links TRBV30 with TRBJ1-5; D may be TRBD1 (5 bases). Per the germline V gene, CDR1 is GTSNPN and CDR2 is SVGIG (reference sequence). V lost 3 bases and J lost 6, with 18 bases in between. The CDR3 extends over 15 amino acids. The chain's CDR3 is CAWRGDSPGGQPQHF. In DNA form, the CDR3 reads TGTGCCTGGAGGGGAGACAGTCCTGGGGGTCAGCCCCAGCATTTT.

This chain links TRBV2 with TRBJ2-2; possible D gene TRBD1, 6 bases. The CDR3 length is 14 residues. V lost 5 bases and J lost 5, with 12 bases in between. Looked up from germline, CDR1 is SNHLY and CDR2 is FYNNEI. The CDR3 sequence is CASSPGQSTGELFF. Written as DNA, the CDR3 is TGTGCCAGCAGTCCCGGACAGTCTACCGGGGAGCTGTTTTTT.

The V gene is TRBV7-8, the J gene TRBJ2-1; 13 bases line up with TRBD2. In germline, CDR1 is SGHVS, CDR2 FQNEAQ. This CDR3 has 16 residues. V lost 6 bases, J lost 4 bases, and 6 bases stayed unmatched. Here the CDR3 reads CASRILAGGIYNEQFF. The CDR3 DNA sequence: TGTGCCAGCAGGATACTAGCGGGGGGGATATACAATGAGCAGTTCTTC.

J is TRBJ2-3 and V is TRBV20-1, with 10 bases matching TRBD2. Germline-derived CDR1 and CDR2 are DFQATT and SNEGSKA (reference sequence). Germline trimming cut 6 bases from V and 4 bases from J; bases unmatched to any gene: 4. CDR3 length: 13 amino acids. In nucleotides, the CDR3 is TGCAGTGCGGCTAGCGGGGGATCAGATACGCAGTATTTT. Protein sequence: CSAASGGSDTQYF.

The chain couples TRBV7-9 to TRBJ2-7, with 7 bases aligning to TRBD1. V dropped 1 base and J dropped 4; count of bases not matched to a gene: 4. Germline assignment: CDR1 SEHNR and CDR2 FQNEAQ (reference sequence). This CDR3 is built from 14 residues. CDR3: CASSLGGGWYEQYF. The CDR3, as DNA: TGTGCCAGCAGCTTAGGAGGGGGCTGGTACGAGCAGTACTTC.

The chain recombines TRBV27 with TRBJ1-5; D perhaps matches TRBD1 (5 bases). The CDR3 sequence is 15 residues long. V was trimmed by 0 bases and J by 3 bases, leaving 9 bases between them. In germline, CDR1 is MNHEY, CDR2 SMNVEV (reference sequence). The CDR3 DNA reads TGTGCCAGCAGTTTATCAGGGGTTGCCAATCAGCCCCAGCATTTT. It translates to CASSLSGVANQPQHF.

The chain recombines TRBV28 with TRBJ2-1, with TRBD2 matching 7 bases. V trimming: 6 bases; J trimming: 4 bases; junction bases outside the gene matches: 0. Germline V lookup: CDR1 MDHEN, CDR2 SYDVKM. The CDR3 has 12 residues. CDR3 loop: CASRGGYNEQFF. The CDR3 DNA reads TGTGCCAGCAGGGGGGGGTACAATGAGCAGTTCTTC. The variable domain in full, completed from reference TRBV28 and TRBJ2-1, reads DVKVTQSSRYLVKRTGEKVFLECVQDMDHENMFWYRQDPGLGLRLIYFSYDVKMKEKGDIPEGYSVSREKKERFSLILESASTNQTSMYLCASRGGYNEQFFGPGTRLTVL.

The chain carries TRBV5-1 and TRBJ1-1, with D perhaps matching TRBD1 (6 bases). Deletions cut 7 bases from V and 4 bases from J, with 20 bases between. The CDR3 spans 15 residues. CDR1 is SGHRS, CDR2 YFSETQ, per germline. CDR3 coding DNA: TGCGCCAGCTCTATCGAAACCAGGGGAAGCACTGAAGCTTTCTTT. Its protein is CASSIETRGSTEAFF. The full variable domain, completed using reference TRBV5-1 and TRBJ1-1, is KAGVTQTPRYLIKTRGQQVTLSCSPISGHRSVSWYQQTPGQGLQFLFEYFSETQRNKGNFPGRFSGRQFSNSRSEMNVSTLELGDSALYLCASSIETRGSTEAFFGQGTRLTVV.

V usage is TRBV6-6 and J usage is TRBJ2-2; a possible D gene is TRBD1 (5 bases). V dropped 6 bases and J dropped 1 base, with 12 bases sitting between them. Germline loops: CDR1 MNHNY, CDR2 SVGAGI (reference sequence). The CDR3 is 15 residues long. CDR3 loop: CASRAATGNTGELFF. In nucleotides, the CDR3 is TGTGCCAGCAGAGCCGCCACAGGGAACACCGGGGAGCTGTTTTTT.